Reported below is one T cell receptor (beta chain). This entry is derived from a study of T cells after posttransplantation cyclophosphamide. Repertoires were generated with immunoSEQ multiplex PCR, while TCRdb's copy carries only in-frame clones and drops some. The repertoire holds about 52,000 clones, with 85% to 90% as singletons. The TCR sequence derives from a man aged 30 to 39 with a blood cancer, CMV-positive, and with a related stem cell donor. The sample taken for sequencing was PBMCs.

CDR3 DNA: TGTGCCATCACGACTAAAGGGGCAGGGGCTAACTATGGCTACACCTTC. Protein sequence: CAITTKGAGANYGYTF. V gene TRBV10-3 combines with J gene TRBJ1-2; maybe TRBD1 (6 bases). This CDR3 comprises 16 residues. Per the germline V gene, CDR1 is ENHRY and CDR2 is SYGVKD. V was pared by 7 bases and J by 0 bases, with 18 bases between.